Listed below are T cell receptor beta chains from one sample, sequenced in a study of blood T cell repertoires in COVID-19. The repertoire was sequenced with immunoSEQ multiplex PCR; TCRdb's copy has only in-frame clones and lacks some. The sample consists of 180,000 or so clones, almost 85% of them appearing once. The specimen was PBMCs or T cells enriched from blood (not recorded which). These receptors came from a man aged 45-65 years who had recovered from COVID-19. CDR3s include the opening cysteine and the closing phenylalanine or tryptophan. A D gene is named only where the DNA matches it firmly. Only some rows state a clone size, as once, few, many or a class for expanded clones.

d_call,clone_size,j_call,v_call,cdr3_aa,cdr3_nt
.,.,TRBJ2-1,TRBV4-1,CASSPYEANNEQFF,TGCGCCAGCAGCCCATATGAGGCAAACAATGAGCAGTTCTTC
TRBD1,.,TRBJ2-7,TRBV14,CASSQRDRGRYEQYF,TGTGCCAGCAGCCAAAGGGACAGGGGGCGATACGAGCAGTACTTC
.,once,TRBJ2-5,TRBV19,CASNQRETQYF,TGTGCCAGTAACCAGCGGGAGACCCAGTACTTC
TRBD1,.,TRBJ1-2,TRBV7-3,CASSLKARQGASNYGYTF,TGTGCCAGCAGCTTAAAAGCGAGACAGGGGGCGTCTAACTATGGCTACACCTTC
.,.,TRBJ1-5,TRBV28,CASSLGRQPQHF,TGTGCCAGCAGTTTGGGCAGGCAGCCCCAGCATTTT
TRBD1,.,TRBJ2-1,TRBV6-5,CASARSGQGADQFF,TGTGCCAGCGCCAGATCGGGACAGGGGGCGGATCAGTTCTTC
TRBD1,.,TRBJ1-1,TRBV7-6,CASSLNRGSTEAFF,TGTGCCAGCAGCTTAAACAGGGGTTCCACTGAAGCTTTCTTT
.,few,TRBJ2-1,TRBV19,CASSMLAGIYNEQFF,TGTGCCAGTAGTATGCTTGCGGGAATCTACAATGAGCAGTTCTTC
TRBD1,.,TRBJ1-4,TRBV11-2,CASSWGQGANEKLFF,TGTGCCAGCAGCTGGGGACAGGGAGCAAATGAAAAACTGTTTTTT
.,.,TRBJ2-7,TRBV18,CASSPGLGGYEQYF,TGTGCCAGCTCACCAGGCCTGGGAGGCTACGAGCAGTACTTC
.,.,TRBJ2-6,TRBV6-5,CASYSGANVLTF,TGTGCCAGCTACTCTGGGGCCAACGTCCTGACTTTC
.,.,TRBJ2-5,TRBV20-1,CSASISGSAQAAQYF,TGCAGTGCTAGTATCTCCGGAAGTGCCCAAGCGGCCCAGTACTTC
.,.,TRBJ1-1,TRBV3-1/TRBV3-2,CASSPRQNTEAFF,TGTGCCAGCAGCCCCAGACAAAACACTGAAGCTTTCTTT
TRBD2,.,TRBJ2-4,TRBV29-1,CSVRSGGATKNIQYF,TGCAGCGTTCGGAGCGGGGGGGCGACCAAAAACATTCAGTACTTC
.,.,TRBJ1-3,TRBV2,CASTGEDGNTIYF,TGTGCCAGCACGGGGGAAGATGGAAACACCATATATTTT
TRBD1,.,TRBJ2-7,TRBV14,CASSQVLDRESYEQYF,TGTGCCAGCAGCCAAGTATTGGACAGGGAGTCCTACGAGCAGTACTTC
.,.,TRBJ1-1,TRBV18,CASSPPAGITEAFF,TGTGCCAGCTCACCACCGGCAGGGATCACTGAAGCTTTCTTT
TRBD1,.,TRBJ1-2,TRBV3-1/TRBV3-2,CASSQEYRGGVYGYTF,TGTGCCAGCAGCCAAGAATACAGGGGGGGAGTTTATGGCTACACCTTC
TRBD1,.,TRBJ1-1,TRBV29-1,CSVGTGVNTEAFF,TGCAGCGTCGGGACAGGGGTGAACACTGAAGCTTTCTTT
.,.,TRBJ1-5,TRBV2,CATSGGLGPQHF,TGTGCCACCTCCGGCGGTCTTGGGCCCCAGCATTTT
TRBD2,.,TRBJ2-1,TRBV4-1,CASSQETSARYNEQFF,TGCGCCAGCAGCCAAGAGACTAGCGCCAGATACAATGAGCAGTTCTTC
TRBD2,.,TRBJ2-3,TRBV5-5,CASSLVFTSGVSSTDTQYF,TGTGCCAGCAGCTTAGTCTTTACTAGCGGGGTCTCTAGCACAGATACGCAGTATTTT
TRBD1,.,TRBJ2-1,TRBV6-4,CASSRTGDQGSYNEQFF,TGTGCCAGCAGTCGCACAGGGGATCAGGGCTCCTACAATGAGCAGTTCTTC
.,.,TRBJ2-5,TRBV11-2,CASSPFKMQGQETQYF,TGTGCCAGCAGCCCATTTAAGATGCAGGGCCAAGAGACCCAGTACTTC
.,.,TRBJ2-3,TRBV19,CASSSRRGTDTQYF,TGTGCCAGTAGTTCTAGGCGGGGCACAGATACGCAGTATTTT
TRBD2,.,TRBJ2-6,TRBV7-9,CASSLGSGAISGANVLTF,TGTGCCAGCAGCTTAGGTAGCGGGGCTATCTCTGGGGCCAACGTCCTGACTTTC
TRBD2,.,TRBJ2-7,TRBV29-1,CSVEGLAGAVYEQYF,TGCAGCGTTGAAGGGCTAGCGGGGGCCGTATACGAGCAGTACTTC
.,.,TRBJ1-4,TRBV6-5,CASSYDAYATNEKLFF,TGTGCCAGCAGTTACGATGCGTACGCAACTAATGAAAAACTGTTTTTT
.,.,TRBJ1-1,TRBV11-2,CASSLRGPNTEAFF,TGTGCCAGCAGCTTAAGGGGCCCTAACACTGAAGCTTTCTTT
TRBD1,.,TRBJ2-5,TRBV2,CASSPTGGRETQYF,TGTGCCAGCAGTCCGACAGGGGGGAGGGAGACCCAGTACTTC
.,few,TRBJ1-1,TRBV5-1,CASSLAAQVSTEAFF,TGCGCCAGCAGCTTGGCCGCGCAGGTGAGCACTGAAGCTTTCTTT
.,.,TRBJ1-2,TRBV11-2,CASSLLAGYTF,TGTGCCAGCAGCTTACTAGCTGGCTACACCTTC
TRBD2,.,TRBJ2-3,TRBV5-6,CASRQAGVGTDTQYF,TGTGCCAGCAGGCAAGCGGGAGTCGGCACAGATACGCAGTATTTT
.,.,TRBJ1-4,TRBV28,CASSITGQVNEKLFF,TGTGCCAGCAGTATAACGGGACAAGTGAATGAAAAACTGTTTTTT
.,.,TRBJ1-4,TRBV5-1,CASSLVGGNEKLFF,TGCGCCAGCAGCTTGGTCGGGGGTAATGAAAAACTGTTTTTT
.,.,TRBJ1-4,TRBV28,CASHGGGYDEKLFF,TGTGCCAGCCATGGGGGGGGCTATGATGAAAAACTGTTTTTT
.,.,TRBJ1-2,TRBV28,CASSYWANGYTF,TGTGCCAGCAGTTATTGGGCCAACGGCTACACCTTC
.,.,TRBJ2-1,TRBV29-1,CSVTRDALNEQFF,TGCAGCGTGACTCGTGACGCCCTGAATGAGCAGTTCTTC
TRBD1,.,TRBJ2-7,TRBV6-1,CASSDQTGAYEQYF,TGTGCCAGCAGTGATCAGACAGGGGCATACGAGCAGTACTTC
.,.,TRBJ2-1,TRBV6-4,CATAQGGYNEQFF,TGTGCCACCGCACAGGGCGGGTACAATGAGCAGTTCTTC
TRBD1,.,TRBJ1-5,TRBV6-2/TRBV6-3,CASSPTGSGRSQHF,TGTGCCAGCAGTCCGACAGGGAGCGGAAGGTCCCAGCATTTT
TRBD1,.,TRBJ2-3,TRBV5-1,CASSSDRVGTDTQYF,TGCGCCAGCAGCTCGGACAGGGTGGGCACAGATACGCAGTATTTT
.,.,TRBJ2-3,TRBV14,CASSQDSGHTDTQYF,TGTGCCAGCAGCCAAGACAGCGGGCACACAGATACGCAGTATTTT
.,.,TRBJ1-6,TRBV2,CASRDPGAQYNSPLHF,TGTGCCAGCAGGGACCCTGGGGCACAGTATAATTCACCCCTCCACTTT
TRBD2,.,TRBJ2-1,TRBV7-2,CASSPGLGEYNEQFF,TGTGCCAGCAGCCCGGGACTAGGGGAATACAATGAGCAGTTCTTC
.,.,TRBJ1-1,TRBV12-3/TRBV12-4,CASSLGANTEAFF,TGTGCCAGCAGTTTAGGGGCGAACACTGAAGCTTTCTTT
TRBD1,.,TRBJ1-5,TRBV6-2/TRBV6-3,CASSRDRGSHQPQHF,TGTGCCAGCAGCCGCGACAGGGGGTCTCATCAGCCCCAGCATTTT
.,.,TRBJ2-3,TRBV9,CASSSTGADTQYF,TGTGCCAGCAGCTCAACGGGGGCAGATACGCAGTATTTT
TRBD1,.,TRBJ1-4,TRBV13,CASSRGQEVEKLFF,TGTGCCAGCAGTAGGGGACAGGAGGTAGAAAAACTGTTTTTT